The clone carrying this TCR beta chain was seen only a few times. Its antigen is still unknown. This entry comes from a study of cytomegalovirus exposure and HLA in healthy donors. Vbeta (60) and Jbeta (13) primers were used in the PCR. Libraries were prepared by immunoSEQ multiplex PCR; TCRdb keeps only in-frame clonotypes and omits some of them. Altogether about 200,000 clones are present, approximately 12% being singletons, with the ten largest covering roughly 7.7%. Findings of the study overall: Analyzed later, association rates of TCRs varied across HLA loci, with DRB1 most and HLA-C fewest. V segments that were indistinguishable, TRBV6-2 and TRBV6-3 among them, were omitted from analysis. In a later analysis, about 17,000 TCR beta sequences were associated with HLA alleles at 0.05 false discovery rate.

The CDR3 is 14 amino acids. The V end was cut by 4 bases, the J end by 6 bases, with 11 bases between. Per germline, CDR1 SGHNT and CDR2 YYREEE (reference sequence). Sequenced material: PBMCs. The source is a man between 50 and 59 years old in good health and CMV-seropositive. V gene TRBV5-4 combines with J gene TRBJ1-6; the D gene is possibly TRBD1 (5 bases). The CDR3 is CASSPVQGNSPLHF. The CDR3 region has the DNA TGTGCCAGCAGCCCGGTCCAGGGTAATTCACCCCTCCACTTT.